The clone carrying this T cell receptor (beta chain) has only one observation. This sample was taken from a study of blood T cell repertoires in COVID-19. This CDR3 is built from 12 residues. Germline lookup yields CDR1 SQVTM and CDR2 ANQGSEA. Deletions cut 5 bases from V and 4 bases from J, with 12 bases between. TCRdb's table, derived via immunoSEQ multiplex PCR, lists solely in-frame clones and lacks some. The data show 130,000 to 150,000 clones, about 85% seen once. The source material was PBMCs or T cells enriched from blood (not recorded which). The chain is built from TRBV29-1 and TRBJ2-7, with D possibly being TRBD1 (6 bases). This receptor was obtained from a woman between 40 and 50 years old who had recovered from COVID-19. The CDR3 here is CSVIRGPYEQYF. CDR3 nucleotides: TGCAGCGTTATCAGGGGACCTTACGAGCAGTACTTC.